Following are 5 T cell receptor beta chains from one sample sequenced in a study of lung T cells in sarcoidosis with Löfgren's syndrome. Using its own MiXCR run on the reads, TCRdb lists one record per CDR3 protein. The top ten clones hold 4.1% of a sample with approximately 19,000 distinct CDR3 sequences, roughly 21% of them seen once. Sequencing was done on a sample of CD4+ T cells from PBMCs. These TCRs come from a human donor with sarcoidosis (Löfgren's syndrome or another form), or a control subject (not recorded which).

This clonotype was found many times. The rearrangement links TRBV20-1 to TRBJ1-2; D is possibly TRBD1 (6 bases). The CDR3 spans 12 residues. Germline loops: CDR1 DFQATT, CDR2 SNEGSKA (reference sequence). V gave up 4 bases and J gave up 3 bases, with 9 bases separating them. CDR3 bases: TGCAGTGCTAAACAGGGCGACTATGGCTACACCTTC. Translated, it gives CSAKQGDYGYTF.

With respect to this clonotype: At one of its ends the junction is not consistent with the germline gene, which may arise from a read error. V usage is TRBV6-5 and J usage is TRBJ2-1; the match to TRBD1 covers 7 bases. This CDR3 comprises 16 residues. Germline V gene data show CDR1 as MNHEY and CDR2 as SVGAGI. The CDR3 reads CANRGTQGVSYNEQFF. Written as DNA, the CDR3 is TGTGCCAACAGGGGTACACAGGGAGTTTCGTACAATGAGCAATTCTTC.

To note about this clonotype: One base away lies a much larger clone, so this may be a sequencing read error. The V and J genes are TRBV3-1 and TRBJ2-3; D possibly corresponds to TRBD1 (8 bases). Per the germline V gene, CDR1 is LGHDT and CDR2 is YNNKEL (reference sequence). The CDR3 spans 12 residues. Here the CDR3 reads CASSQEQGGSSF. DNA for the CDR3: TGTGCCAGCAGCCAAGAACAGGGGGGGTCCTCGTTT.

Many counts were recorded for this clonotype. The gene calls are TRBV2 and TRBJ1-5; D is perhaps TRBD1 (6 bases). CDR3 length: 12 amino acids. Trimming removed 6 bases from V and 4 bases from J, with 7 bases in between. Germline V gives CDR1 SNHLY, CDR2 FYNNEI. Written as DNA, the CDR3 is TGTGCCAGCAGGGACAGTAATCAGCCCCAGCATTTT. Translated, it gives CASRDSNQPQHF.

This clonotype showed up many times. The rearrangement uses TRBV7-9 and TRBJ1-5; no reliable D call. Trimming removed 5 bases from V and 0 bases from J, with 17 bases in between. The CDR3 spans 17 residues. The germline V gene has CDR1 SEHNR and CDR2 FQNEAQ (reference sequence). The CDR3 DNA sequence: TGTGCCAGCAGCCACGACGGCGTAGCCCGTAGCAATCAGCCCCAGCATTTT. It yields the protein CASSHDGVARSNQPQHF.